Sequencing of this TCR beta chain was carried out in a study of T-cell reconstitution after alpha-beta-depleted transplantation in children. TCRbeta library preparation incorporated unique molecular identifiers. MiXCR, run by TCRdb on the PCR reads, gives a single entry per CDR3 protein. The sample lists 130,000 to 150,000 distinct CDR3 sequences; about 9% were seen once. Study findings and constraints: Among T cells one year after transplant, newly produced cells accounted for most counts and diversity. The origin of alpha-beta T cells about two months after transplant was reportedly several hundred expanded graft clones.

This clonotype occurred many times. Its cognate antigen is unknown. The source is a female patient between 2 and 15 years old who had a stem cell transplant for congenital amegakaryocytic thrombocytopenia, so the T cells may come from the graft donor. The sequences come from PBMCs, mostly from graft donor cells, collected 180 days after TCRalphabeta/CD19-depleted stem cell transplant.

CDR3: CASSFLGGNQPQHF. The CDR3 nucleotides are TGTGCCAGCAGTTTTCTGGGGGGAAATCAGCCCCAGCATTTT. This chain uses TRBV27 with TRBJ1-5; weak D call: TRBD1 (5 bases). The CDR3 covers 14 residues. Per germline, CDR1 MNHEY and CDR2 SMNVEV (reference sequence). V was pared by 3 bases and J by 4 bases, with 10 bases between.